This TCR beta chain was sequenced during a study of CD8 T cells in Susac syndrome. The CDR3 covers 10 residues. From germline, CDR1 is MDHEN and CDR2 SYDVKM. In the multiple sclerosis control group, patients were treatment-naive and had stable or active relapsing-remitting disease. When the RNA was reverse transcribed, random hexamers were used with an input of about 0.45 to 1 ug. The immunoSEQ assay covered 54 Vbeta and 13 Jbeta segments for CDR3. MiXCR, applied by TCRdb to the immunoSEQ multiplex PCR reads, yields one record per CDR3 protein. The sample lists fewer than 350,000 distinct CDR3 sequences, almost 85% occurring once. This clonotype showed up just once.

The sequencing input was CD8+ T cells from PBMCs. The origin of this receptor is a human donor with multiple sclerosis. J is TRBJ2-1 and V is TRBV28; no firm D call. The DNA of the CDR3 is TGTGGCACCTCCTACAATGAGCAGTTCTTC. This gives the protein CGTSYNEQFF.